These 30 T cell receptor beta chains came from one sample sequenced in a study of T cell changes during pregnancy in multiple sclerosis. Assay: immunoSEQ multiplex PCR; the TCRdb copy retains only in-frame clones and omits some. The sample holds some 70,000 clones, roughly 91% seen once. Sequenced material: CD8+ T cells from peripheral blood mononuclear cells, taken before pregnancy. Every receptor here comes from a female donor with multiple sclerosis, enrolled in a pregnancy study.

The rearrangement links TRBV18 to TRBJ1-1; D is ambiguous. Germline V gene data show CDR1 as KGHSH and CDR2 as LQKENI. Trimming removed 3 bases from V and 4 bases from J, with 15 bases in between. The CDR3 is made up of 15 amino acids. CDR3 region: CASSPLEIPGTEAFF. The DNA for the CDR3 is TGTGCCAGCTCACCCCTGGAGATACCGGGCACTGAAGCTTTCTTT.

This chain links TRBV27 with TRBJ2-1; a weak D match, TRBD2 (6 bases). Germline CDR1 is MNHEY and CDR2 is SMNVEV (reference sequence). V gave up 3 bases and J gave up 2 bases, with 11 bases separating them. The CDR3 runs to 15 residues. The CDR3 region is CASSFGGITYNEQFF. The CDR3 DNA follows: TGTGCCAGCAGTTTTGGGGGGATTACCTACAATGAGCAGTTCTTC.

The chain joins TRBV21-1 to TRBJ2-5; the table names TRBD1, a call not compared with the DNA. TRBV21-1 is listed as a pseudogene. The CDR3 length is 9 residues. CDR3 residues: CASQIPQYF. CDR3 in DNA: TGTGCCAGCCAGATCCCCCAGTACTTC.

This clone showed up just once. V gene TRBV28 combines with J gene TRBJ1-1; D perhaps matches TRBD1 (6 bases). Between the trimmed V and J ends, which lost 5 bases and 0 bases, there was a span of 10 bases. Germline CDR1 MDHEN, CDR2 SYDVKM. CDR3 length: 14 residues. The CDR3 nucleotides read TGTGCCAGCAGTGCGGACAGTATGAACACTGAAGCTTTCTTT. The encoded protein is CASSADSMNTEAFF.

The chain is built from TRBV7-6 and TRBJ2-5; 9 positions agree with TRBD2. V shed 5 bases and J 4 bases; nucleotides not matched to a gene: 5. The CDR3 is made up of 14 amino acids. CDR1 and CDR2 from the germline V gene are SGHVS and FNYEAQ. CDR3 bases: TGTGCCAGCAGCGACCCTAGCGGGGTAGAGACCCAGTACTTC. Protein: CASSDPSGVETQYF.

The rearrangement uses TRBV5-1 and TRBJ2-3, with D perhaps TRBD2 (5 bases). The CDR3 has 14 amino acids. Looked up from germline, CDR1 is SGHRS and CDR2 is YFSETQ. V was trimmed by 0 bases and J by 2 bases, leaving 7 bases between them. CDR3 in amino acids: CASSLGTDTDTQYF. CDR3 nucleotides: TGCGCCAGCAGCTTGGGGACTGACACAGATACGCAGTATTTT. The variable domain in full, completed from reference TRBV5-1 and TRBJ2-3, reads KAGVTQTPRYLIKTRGQQVTLSCSPISGHRSVSWYQQTPGQGLQFLFEYFSETQRNKGNFPGRFSGRQFSNSRSEMNVSTLELGDSALYLCASSLGTDTDTQYFGPGTRLTVL.

This chain's CDR3 is CASSVAAGQGADEQYF. The CDR3 DNA follows: TGTGCCAGCAGCGTAGCTGCGGGACAGGGGGCCGACGAGCAGTACTTC. V usage is TRBV9 and J usage is TRBJ2-7, with 12 positions matching TRBD1. The CDR3 consists of 16 residues. Looked up from germline, CDR1 is SGDLS and CDR2 is YYNGEE. The V and J ends lost 0 bases and 5 bases, in that order; junction bases with no gene match: 6.

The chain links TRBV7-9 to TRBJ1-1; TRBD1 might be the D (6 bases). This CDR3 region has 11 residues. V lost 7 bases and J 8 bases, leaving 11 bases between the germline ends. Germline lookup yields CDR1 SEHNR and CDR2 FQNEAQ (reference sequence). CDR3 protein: CASTGQSEAFF. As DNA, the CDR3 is TGTGCCAGCACCGGACAGTCCGAAGCTTTCTTT.

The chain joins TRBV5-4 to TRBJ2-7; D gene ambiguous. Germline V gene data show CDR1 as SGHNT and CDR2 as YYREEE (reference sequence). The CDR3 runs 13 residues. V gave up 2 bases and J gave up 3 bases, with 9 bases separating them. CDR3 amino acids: CASSFPPYYEQYF. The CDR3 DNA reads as TGTGCCAGCAGCTTCCCCCCTTACTACGAGCAGTACTTC.

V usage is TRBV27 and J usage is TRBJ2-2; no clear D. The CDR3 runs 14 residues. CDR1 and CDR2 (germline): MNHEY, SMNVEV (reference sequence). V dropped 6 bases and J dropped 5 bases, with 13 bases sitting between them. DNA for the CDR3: TGTGCCAGCAGGCAAACGACTGAGACCGGGGAGCTGTTTTTT. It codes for CASRQTTETGELFF.

Written as DNA, the CDR3 is TGTGCCAGCAGCTTCTCGGAGGTCCGTGGCTACACCTTC. Its translation is CASSFSEVRGYTF. The rearrangement joins TRBV5-6 to TRBJ1-2; D unresolved. V lost 2 bases to trimming and J lost 7 bases, with 12 bases between them. CDR3 length equals 13 residues. CDR1 is SGHDT, CDR2 YYEEEE, per germline.

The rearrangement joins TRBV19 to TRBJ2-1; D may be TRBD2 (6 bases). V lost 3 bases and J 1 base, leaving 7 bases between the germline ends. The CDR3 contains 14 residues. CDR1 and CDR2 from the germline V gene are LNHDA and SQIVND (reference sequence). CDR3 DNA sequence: TGTGCCAGTAGTATGGAGGGGTCCTACAATGAGCAGTTCTTC. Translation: CASSMEGSYNEQFF. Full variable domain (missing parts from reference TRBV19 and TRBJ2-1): DGGITQSPKYLFRKEGQNVTLSCEQNLNHDAMYWYRQDPGQGLRLIYYSQIVNDFQKGDIAEGYSVSREKKESFPLTVTSAQKNPTAFYLCASSMEGSYNEQFFGPGTRLTVL.

The CDR3 sequence is CASSEYGGQGNQPQHF. CDR3 DNA sequence: TGTGCCAGCAGTGAATACGGAGGACAGGGCAATCAGCCCCAGCATTTT. The gene calls are TRBV6-1 and TRBJ1-5, with 7 nucleotides matching TRBD1. With V trimmed by 2 bases and J by 2 bases, 6 bases remained unmatched. CDR1 is MNHNS and CDR2 is SASEGT in the germline V gene. The CDR3 is made up of 16 amino acids.

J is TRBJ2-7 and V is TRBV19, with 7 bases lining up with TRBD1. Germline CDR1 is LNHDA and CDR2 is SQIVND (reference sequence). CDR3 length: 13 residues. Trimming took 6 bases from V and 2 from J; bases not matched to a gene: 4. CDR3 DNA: TGTGCCAGTAGCGGGACAGTTACCTACGAGCAGTACTTC. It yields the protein CASSGTVTYEQYF.

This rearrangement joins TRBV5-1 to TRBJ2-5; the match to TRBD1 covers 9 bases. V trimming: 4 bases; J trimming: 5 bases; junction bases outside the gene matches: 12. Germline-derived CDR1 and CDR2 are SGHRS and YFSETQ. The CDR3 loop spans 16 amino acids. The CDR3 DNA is TGCGCCAGCAGCCCGGACAGGGGTGATGCGGCCGAGACCCAGTACTTC. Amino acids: CASSPDRGDAAETQYF.

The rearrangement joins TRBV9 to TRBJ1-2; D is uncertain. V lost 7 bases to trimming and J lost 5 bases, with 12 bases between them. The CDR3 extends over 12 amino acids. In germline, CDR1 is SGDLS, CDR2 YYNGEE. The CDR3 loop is CASARGQYGYTF. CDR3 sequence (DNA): TGTGCCAGCGCCCGAGGGCAATATGGCTACACCTTC. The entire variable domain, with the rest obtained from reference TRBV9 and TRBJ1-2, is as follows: DSGVTQTPKHLITATGQRVTLRCSPRSGDLSVYWYQQSLDQGLQFLIQYYNGEERAKGNILERFSAQQFPDLHSELNLSSLELGDSALYFCASARGQYGYTFGSGTRLTVV.

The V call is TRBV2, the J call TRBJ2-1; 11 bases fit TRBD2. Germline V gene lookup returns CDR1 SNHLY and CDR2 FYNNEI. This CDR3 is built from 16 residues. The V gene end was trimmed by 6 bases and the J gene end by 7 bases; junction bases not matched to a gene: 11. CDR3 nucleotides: TGTGCCAGCAGGACAACTAGCGGGGGTTGGATTAATGAGCAGTTCTTC. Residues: CASRTTSGGWINEQFF.

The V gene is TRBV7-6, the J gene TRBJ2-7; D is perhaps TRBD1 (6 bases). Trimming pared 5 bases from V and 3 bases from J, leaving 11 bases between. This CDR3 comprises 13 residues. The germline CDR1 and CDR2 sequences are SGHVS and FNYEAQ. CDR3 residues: CASSTLQGYEQYF. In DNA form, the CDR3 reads TGTGCCAGCAGCACCCTACAGGGCTACGAGCAGTACTTC.

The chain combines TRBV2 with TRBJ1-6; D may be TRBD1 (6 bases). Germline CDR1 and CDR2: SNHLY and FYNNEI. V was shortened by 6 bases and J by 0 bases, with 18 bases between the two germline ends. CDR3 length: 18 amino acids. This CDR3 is CASSWTETQSSYNSPLHF. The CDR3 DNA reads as TGTGCCAGCAGCTGGACAGAAACTCAGAGCTCCTATAATTCACCCCTCCACTTT.

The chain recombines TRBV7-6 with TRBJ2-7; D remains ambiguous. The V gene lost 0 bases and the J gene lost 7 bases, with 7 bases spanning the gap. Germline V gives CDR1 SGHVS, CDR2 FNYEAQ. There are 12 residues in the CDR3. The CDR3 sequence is CASSLALAEQYF. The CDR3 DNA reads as TGTGCCAGCAGCTTAGCACTTGCTGAGCAGTACTTC.

This CDR3 reads CATSRARENTEAFF. The CDR3 coding sequence is TGTGCCACCAGCAGAGCGAGGGAAAACACTGAAGCTTTCTTT. This chain joins TRBV15 and TRBJ1-1; D not certain. The V gene's germline CDR1 is LNHNV and CDR2 YYDKDF (reference sequence). CDR3 length: 14 amino acids. V dropped 1 base and J dropped 2 bases, with 8 bases sitting between them.

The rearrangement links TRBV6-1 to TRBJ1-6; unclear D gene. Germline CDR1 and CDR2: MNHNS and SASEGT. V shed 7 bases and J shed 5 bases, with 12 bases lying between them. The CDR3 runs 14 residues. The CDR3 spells CASIRAENNSPLHF. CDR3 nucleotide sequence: TGTGCCAGCATAAGAGCCGAAAATAATTCACCCCTCCACTTT.

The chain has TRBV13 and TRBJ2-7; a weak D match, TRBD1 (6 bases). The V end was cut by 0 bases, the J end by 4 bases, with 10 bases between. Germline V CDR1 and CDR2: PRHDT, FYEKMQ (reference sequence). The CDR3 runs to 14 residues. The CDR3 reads CASSLGQGWYEQYF. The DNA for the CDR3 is TGTGCCAGCAGCTTAGGCCAGGGGTGGTACGAGCAGTACTTC.

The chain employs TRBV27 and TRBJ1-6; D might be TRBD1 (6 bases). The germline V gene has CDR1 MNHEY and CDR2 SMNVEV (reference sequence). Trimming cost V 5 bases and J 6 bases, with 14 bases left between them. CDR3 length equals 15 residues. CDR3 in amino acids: CASSLGAGANSPLHF. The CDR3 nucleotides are TGTGCCAGCAGTCTCGGTGCAGGGGCTAATTCACCCCTCCACTTT.

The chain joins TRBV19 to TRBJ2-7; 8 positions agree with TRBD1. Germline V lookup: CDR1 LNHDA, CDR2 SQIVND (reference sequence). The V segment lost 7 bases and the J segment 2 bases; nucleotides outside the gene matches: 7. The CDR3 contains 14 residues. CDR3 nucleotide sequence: TGTGCCAGTACCCCGGACAGGGACACCTACGAGCAGTACTTC. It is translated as CASTPDRDTYEQYF.

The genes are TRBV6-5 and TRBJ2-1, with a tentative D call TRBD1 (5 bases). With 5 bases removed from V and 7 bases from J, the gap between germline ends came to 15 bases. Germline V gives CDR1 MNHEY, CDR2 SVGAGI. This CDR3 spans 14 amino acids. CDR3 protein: CASSLMTVRNEQFF. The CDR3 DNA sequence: TGTGCCAGCAGTCTTATGACAGTGAGGAATGAGCAGTTCTTC.

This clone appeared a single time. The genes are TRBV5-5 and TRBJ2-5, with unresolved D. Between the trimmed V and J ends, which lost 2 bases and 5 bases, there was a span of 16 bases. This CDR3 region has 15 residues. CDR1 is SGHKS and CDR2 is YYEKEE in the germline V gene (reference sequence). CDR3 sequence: CASSFHGNPGETQYF. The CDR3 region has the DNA TGTGCCAGCAGCTTCCACGGAAATCCCGGGGAGACCCAGTACTTC.

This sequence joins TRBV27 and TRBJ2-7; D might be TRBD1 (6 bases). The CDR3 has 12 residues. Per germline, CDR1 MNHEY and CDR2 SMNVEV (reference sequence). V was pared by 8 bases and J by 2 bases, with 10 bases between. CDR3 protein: CASRQDPYEQYF. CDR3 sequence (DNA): TGTGCCAGCCGACAGGATCCCTACGAGCAGTACTTC.

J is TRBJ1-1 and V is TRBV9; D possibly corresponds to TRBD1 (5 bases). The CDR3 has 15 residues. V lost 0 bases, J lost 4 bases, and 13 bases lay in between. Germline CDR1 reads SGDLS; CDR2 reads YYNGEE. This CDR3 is CASSVAGSVGTEAFF. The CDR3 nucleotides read TGTGCCAGCAGCGTAGCAGGGTCGGTTGGCACTGAAGCTTTCTTT.

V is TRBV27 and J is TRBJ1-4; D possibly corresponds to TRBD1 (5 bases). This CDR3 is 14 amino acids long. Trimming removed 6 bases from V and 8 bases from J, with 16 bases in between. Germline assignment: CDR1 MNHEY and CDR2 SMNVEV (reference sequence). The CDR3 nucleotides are TGTGCCAGCAGCCCCTTTGGCGGGGACGAAAAACTGTTTTTT. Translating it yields CASSPFGGDEKLFF.